The source of this T cell receptor beta chain is a study of cytomegalovirus exposure and HLA in healthy donors. Study conclusions and caveats: A previous analysis found most TCR beta V segments productive roughly 87% or roughly 30% of the time. Later analysis suggested most CMV-associated TCR beta chains were HLA-restricted.

The PCR contained 60 Vbeta and 13 Jbeta primers. Profiled with immunoSEQ multiplex PCR; TCRdb holds only in-frame clones, not every one. The sample holds roughly 74,000 clones, 60% to 85% seen once. As for this clone: Its antigen is undetermined.

The ends were cut back, 6 bases at V and 3 bases at J, with 14 bases in the middle. This CDR3 comprises 15 residues. CDR1 MNHEY and CDR2 SVGAGI come from the germline V gene. The chain links TRBV6-5 to TRBJ2-2; weak D call: TRBD2 (7 bases). The specimen sequenced was PBMCs. The clonotype comes from a man in his forties or fifties in good health and CMV-seronegative. CDR3 protein: CASRRGGPDTGELFF. CDR3 nucleotide sequence: TGTGCCAGCAGGAGGGGGGGGCCGGACACCGGGGAGCTGTTTTTT.